The entry that follows covers one TCR beta chain sequence. Its specificity is unknown. The germline gene is not matched at one end of the junction; a read error may be the cause. The study ran its PCR with 60 Vbeta and 13 Jbeta primers. TCRdb's table, derived via immunoSEQ multiplex PCR, lists solely in-frame clones and lacks some. This repertoire shows roughly 180,000 clones, 9.5% found once; its top ten account for over 1%. The entry originates in a study of cytomegalovirus exposure and HLA in healthy donors. Overall study results and limits: Later on, analysis showed that most CMV-associated TCR beta chains appeared to be HLA-restricted.

CDR1 is KGHSH, CDR2 LQKENI, per germline. The CDR3 sequence is 15 residues long. Input material: PBMCs. This receptor was identified in a woman between 25 and 40 years old in good health and CMV-seropositive. The J gene is TRBJ2-1, the V gene TRBV18; 9 nucleotides line up with TRBD1. CDR3 residues: CASPPGQGWTNEQFF. For the CDR3, the DNA is TGTGCCAGCCCACCGGGACAGGGTTGGACAAATGAGCAGTTCTTC.